This entry is about one T cell receptor (beta chain). Trimming shortened V by 5 bases and J by 3 bases, and 17 bases separated the two germline ends. Germline values: CDR1 SGHTA, CDR2 FQGNSA. The length of the CDR3 is 16 residues. This sample was taken from a study of cytotoxic CD8 clonotypes in ibrutinib-treated CLL. Sequencing used immunoSEQ multiplex PCR; TCRdb keeps in-frame clones, though not all of them. The table records approximately 42,000 clones, more than 60% of them present only once. Around 2 micrograms of genomic DNA (from cryopreserved PBMCs) were used for TCR beta libraries. This rearrangement joins TRBV7-2 to TRBJ2-1; D is uncertain. The sequencing used PBMCs, collected after 12 months of ibrutinib treatment. This TCR derives from a human donor with chronic lymphocytic leukemia. The CDR3 DNA is TGTGCCAGCAGCCGCAGTGTTGTGGGCGGCTACAATGAGCAGTTCTTC. It yields the protein CASSRSVVGGYNEQFF.